Sequencing of this TCR beta chain was carried out in a study of cytomegalovirus exposure and HLA in healthy donors. Study in general: Drawn from HLA-typed donors, about 85 million unique TCRs were held in an early data release.

13 Jbeta primers and 60 Vbeta primers were used for the PCR. Assay: immunoSEQ multiplex PCR; the TCRdb copy retains only in-frame clones and omits some. The sample shows about 180,000 clones, 77% of them seen only once. Germline CDR1 and CDR2: KGHSH and LQKENI. The length of the CDR3 is 14 residues. The V end lost 3 bases, the J end lost 4 bases, and 9 bases lay between the germline ends. The gene calls are TRBV18 and TRBJ1-4; TRBD1 might be the D (6 bases). This TCR was sampled from a woman between 55 and 75 years old in good health and CMV-seropositive. Sequenced material: PBMCs. The CDR3 loop is CASSPQDSNEKLFF. The CDR3 DNA follows: TGTGCCAGCTCACCGCAGGACAGTAATGAAAAACTGTTTTTT.